The source of this TCR beta chain is a study of blood T cell repertoires in COVID-19. The wider study: Samples taken during acute and convalescent COVID-19 were collected in the United States, Italy and Spain. From T cells, B-cell-depleted T cells, or PBMCs came the material, which was cDNA or gDNA.

This clone has a single count. As processed by the authors: Amplified reference gene primers provided the basis for estimating nucleated cell counts. TCRdb's table, derived via immunoSEQ multiplex PCR, lists solely in-frame clones and lacks some. The V and J calls and the clone size are those of that table, but D and trimming were determined from the DNA. This sample yields around 250,000 clones, of which about 80% are seen a single time; more than 1.5% belongs to the top ten. Germline V gene data show CDR1 as SGDLS and CDR2 as YYNGEE. Deletions cut 4 bases from V and 6 bases from J, with 12 bases between. The CDR3 extends over 13 amino acids.

Sequences were obtained from peripheral blood. The chain is built from TRBV9 and TRBJ2-3; D call uncertain. The source of this sequence is a man in his thirties or forties who had recovered from COVID-19. The CDR3 DNA sequence: TGTGCCAGCAGCCCCGATTACGCGGATACGCAGTATTTT. This sequence encodes CASSPDYADTQYF.